The T cell receptor beta chain under discussion was sequenced for a study of blood T cell repertoires in COVID-19. Original data processing: For nucleated cells, counts were estimated from reference gene primer amplification. Measured with immunoSEQ multiplex PCR; TCRdb has only the in-frame clones, and not every one. V, J and clone size reflect that table, while D and trimming were determined from the DNA. The sample records over 85,000 clones, 85% being singletons. The TCR originated in a man aged 50-59 years with acute or convalescent COVID-19. The specimen sequenced was peripheral blood.

This CDR3 reads CASSLRENGELFF. In DNA form, the CDR3 reads TGTGCCAGCAGTTTGAGGGAGAACGGGGAGCTGTTTTTT. The gene calls are TRBV12-3 or TRBV12-4 and TRBJ2-2; D possibly corresponds to TRBD2 (5 bases). Trimming stripped 3 bases from V and 7 bases from J, with 9 bases between. The CDR3 totals 13 residues.